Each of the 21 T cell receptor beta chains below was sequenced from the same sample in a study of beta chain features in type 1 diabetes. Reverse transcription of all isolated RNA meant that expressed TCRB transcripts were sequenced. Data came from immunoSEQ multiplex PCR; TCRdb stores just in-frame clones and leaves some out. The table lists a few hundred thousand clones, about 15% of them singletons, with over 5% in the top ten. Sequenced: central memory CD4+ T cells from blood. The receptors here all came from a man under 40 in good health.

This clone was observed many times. The CDR3 loop is CASSLEQGANTEAFF. The CDR3 nucleotides are TGTGCCAGCAGCTTGGAACAGGGCGCGAACACTGAAGCTTTCTTT. The rearrangement links TRBV5-5 to TRBJ1-1, with D possibly being TRBD1 (6 bases). The V gene lost 0 bases and the J gene lost 1 base, with 10 bases spanning the gap. The CDR3 contains 15 residues. Looked up from germline, CDR1 is SGHKS and CDR2 is YYEKEE (reference sequence).

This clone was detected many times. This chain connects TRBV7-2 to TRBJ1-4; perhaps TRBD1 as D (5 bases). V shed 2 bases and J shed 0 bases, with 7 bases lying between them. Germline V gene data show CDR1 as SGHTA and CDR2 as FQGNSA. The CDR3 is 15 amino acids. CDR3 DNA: TGTGCCAGCAGCTTACTGACAGCAACTAATGAAAAACTGTTTTTT. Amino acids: CASSLLTATNEKLFF.

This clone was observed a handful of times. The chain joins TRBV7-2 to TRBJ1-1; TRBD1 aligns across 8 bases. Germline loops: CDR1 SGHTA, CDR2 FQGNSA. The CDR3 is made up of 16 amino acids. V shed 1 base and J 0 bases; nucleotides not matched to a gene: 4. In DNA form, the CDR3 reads TGTGCCAGCAGCTTAGGTGCAGGGGGCTTGAACACTGAAGCTTTCTTT. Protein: CASSLGAGGLNTEAFF.

The CDR3 DNA is TGTGCCAGCAGCTTGGACCTAGAAAGTAGCACAGATACGCAGTATTTT. Amino acid sequence: CASSLDLESSTDTQYF. J is TRBJ2-3 and V is TRBV5-6; unclear D gene. Per germline, CDR1 SGHDT and CDR2 YYEEEE. The CDR3 sequence is 16 residues long. The V and J ends lost 0 bases and 0 bases respectively, with 11 bases between them. The full variable domain, its missing parts supplied by reference TRBV5-6 and TRBJ2-3, is DAGVTQSPTHLIKTRGQQVTLRCSPKSGHDTVSWYQQALGQGPQFIFQYYEEEERQRGNFPDRFSGHQFPNYSSELNVNALLLGDSALYLCASSLDLESSTDTQYFGPGTRLTVL.

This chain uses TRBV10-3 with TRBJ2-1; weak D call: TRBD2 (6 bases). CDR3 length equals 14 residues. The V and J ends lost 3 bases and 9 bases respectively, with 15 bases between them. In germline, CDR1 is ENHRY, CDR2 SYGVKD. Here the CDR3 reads CAISDQGGFGEQFF. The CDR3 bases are TGTGCCATCAGTGACCAGGGAGGTTTCGGTGAGCAGTTCTTC.

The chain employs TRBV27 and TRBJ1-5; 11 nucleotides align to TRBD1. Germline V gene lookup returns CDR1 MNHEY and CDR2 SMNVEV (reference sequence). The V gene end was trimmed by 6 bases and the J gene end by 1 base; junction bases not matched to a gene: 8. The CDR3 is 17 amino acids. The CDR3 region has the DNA TGTGCCAGCAGGAGGACAGGGGGCATGAAGAGCAATCAGCCCCAGCATTTT. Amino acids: CASRRTGGMKSNQPQHF.

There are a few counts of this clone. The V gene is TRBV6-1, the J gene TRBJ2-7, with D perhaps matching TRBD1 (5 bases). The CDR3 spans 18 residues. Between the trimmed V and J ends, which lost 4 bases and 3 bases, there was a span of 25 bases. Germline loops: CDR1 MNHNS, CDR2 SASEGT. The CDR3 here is CASSVGGAKTVSYYEQYF. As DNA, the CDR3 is TGTGCCAGCAGTGTAGGCGGCGCGAAGACAGTATCCTACTACGAGCAGTACTTC.

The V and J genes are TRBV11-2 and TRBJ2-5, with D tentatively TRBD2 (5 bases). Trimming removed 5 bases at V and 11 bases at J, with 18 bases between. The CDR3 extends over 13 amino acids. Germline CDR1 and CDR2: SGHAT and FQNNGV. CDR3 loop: CASSRPAGFEQYF. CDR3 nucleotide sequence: TGTGCCAGCAGCCGACCGGCGGGCTTTGAGCAGTACTTC.

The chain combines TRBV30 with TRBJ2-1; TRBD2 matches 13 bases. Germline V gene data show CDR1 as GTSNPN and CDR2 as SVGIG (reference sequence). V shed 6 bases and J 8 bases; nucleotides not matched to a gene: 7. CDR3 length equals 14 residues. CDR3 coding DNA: TGTGCCTGCACCGGACTAGCGGGAGTCTATGAGCAGTTCTTC. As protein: CACTGLAGVYEQFF.

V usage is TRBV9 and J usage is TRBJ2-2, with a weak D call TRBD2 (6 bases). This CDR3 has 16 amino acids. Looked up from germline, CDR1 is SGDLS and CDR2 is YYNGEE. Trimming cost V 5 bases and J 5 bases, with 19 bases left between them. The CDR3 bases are TGTGCCAGCAGTTTCTCCCCCACGGGAGTTACCGGGGAGCTGTTTTTT. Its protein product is CASSFSPTGVTGELFF.

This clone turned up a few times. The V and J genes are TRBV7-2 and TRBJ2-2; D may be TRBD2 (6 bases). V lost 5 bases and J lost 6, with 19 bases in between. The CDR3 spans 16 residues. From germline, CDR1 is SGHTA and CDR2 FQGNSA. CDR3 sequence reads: CASSQYQERAAGELFF. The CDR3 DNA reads TGTGCCAGCAGCCAATACCAAGAGCGGGCGGCCGGGGAGCTGTTTTTT. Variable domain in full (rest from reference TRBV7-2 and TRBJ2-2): GAGVSQSPSNKVTEKGKDVELRCDPISGHTALYWYRQSLGQGLEFLIYFQGNSAPDKSGLPSDRFSAERTGGSVSTLTIQRTQQEDSAVYLCASSQYQERAAGELFFGEGSRLTVL.

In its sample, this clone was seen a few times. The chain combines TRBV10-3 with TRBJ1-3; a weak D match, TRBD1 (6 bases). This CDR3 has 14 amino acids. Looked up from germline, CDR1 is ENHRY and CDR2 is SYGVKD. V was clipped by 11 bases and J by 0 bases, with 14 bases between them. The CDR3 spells CAQRTDFSGNTIYF. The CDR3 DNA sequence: TGTGCCCAGAGGACAGACTTCTCTGGAAACACCATATATTTT.

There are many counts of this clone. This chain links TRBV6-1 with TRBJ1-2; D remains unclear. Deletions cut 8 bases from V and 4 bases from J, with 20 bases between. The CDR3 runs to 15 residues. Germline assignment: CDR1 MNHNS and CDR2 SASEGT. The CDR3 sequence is CASGPDIGATYGYTF. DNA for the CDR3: TGTGCCAGCGGACCGGATATCGGAGCAACCTATGGCTACACCTTC.

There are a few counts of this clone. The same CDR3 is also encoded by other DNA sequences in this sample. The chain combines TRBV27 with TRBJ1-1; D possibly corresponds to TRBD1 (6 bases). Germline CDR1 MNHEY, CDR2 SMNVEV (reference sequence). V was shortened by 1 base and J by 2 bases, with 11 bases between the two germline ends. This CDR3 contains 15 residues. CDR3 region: CASSLFGGRNTEAFF. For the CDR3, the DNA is TGTGCCAGCAGTTTATTCGGGGGGCGAAACACTGAAGCTTTCTTT.

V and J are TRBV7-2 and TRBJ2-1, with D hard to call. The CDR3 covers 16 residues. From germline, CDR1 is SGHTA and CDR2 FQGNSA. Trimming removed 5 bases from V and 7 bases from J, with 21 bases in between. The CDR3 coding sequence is TGTGCCAGCAGCCCACCCCCTCTCCGTGCTGGAAATGAGCAGTTCTTC. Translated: CASSPPPLRAGNEQFF.

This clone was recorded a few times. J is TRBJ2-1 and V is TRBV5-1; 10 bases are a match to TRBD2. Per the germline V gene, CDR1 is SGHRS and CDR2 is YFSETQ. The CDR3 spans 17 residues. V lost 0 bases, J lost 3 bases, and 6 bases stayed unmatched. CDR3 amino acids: CASSLAGLAGVYNEQFF. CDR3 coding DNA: TGCGCCAGCAGCTTGGCTGGTCTAGCGGGGGTCTACAATGAGCAGTTCTTC. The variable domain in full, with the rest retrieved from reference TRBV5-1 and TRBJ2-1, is KAGVTQTPRYLIKTRGQQVTLSCSPISGHRSVSWYQQTPGQGLQFLFEYFSETQRNKGNFPGRFSGRQFSNSRSEMNVSTLELGDSALYLCASSLAGLAGVYNEQFFGPGTRLTVL.

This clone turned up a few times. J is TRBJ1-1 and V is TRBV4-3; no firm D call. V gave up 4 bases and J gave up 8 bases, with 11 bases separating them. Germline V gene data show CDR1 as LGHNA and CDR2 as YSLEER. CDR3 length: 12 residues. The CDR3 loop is CASSRGRSEAFF. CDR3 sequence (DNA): TGCGCCAGCAGCCGAGGACGGTCGGAAGCTTTCTTT.

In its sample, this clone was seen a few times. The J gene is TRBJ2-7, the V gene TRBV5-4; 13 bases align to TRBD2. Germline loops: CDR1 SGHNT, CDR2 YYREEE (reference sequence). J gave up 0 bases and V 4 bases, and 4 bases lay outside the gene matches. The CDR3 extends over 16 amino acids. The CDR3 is CASSPGLAGSSYEQYF. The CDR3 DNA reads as TGTGCCAGCAGCCCGGGACTAGCGGGGAGCTCCTACGAGCAGTACTTC.

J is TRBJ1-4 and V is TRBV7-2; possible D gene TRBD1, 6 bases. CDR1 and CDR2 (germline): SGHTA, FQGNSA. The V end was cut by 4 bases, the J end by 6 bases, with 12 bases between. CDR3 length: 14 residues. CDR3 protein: CASSWGGGDEKLFF. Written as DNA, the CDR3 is TGTGCCAGCAGCTGGGGGGGCGGAGATGAAAAACTGTTTTTT. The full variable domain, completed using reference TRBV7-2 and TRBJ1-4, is GAGVSQSPSNKVTEKGKDVELRCDPISGHTALYWYRQSLGQGLEFLIYFQGNSAPDKSGLPSDRFSAERTGGSVSTLTIQRTQQEDSAVYLCASSWGGGDEKLFFGSGTQLSVL.

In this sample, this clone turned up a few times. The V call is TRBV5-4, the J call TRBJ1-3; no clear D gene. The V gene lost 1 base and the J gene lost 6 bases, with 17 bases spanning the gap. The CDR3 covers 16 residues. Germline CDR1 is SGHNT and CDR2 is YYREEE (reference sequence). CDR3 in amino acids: CASSLTPWRSVNTIYF. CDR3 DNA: TGTGCCAGCAGCTTGACCCCCTGGCGGTCAGTAAACACCATATATTTT.

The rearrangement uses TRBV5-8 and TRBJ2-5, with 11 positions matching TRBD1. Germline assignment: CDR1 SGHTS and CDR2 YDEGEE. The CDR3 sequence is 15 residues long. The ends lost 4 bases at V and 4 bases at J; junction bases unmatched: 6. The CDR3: CASSMDRGPAETQYF. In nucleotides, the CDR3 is TGTGCCAGCAGCATGGACAGGGGGCCGGCAGAGACCCAGTACTTC. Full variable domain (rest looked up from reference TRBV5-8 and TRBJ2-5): EAGVTQSPTHLIKTRGQQATLRCSPISGHTSVYWYQQALGLGLQFLLWYDEGEERNRGNFPPRFSGRQFPNYSSELNVNALELEDSALYLCASSMDRGPAETQYFGPGTRLLVL.